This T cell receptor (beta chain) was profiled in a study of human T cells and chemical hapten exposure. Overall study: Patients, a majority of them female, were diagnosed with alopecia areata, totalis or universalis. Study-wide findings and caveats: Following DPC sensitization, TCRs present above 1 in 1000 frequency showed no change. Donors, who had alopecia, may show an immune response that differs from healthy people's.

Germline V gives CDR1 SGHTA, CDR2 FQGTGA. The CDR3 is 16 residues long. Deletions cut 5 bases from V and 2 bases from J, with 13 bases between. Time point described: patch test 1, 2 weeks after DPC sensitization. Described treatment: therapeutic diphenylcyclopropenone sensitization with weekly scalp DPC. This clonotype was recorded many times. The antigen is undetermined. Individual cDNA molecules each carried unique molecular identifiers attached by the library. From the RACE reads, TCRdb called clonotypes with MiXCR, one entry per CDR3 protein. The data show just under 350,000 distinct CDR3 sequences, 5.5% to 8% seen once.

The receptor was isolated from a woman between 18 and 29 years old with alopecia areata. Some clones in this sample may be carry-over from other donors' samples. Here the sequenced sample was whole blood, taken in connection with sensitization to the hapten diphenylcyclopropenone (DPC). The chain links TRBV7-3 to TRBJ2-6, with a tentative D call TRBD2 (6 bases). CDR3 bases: TGTGCCAGCAGCCTCACGGGGGTCCCTGGGGCCAACGTCCTGACTTTC. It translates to CASSLTGVPGANVLTF.